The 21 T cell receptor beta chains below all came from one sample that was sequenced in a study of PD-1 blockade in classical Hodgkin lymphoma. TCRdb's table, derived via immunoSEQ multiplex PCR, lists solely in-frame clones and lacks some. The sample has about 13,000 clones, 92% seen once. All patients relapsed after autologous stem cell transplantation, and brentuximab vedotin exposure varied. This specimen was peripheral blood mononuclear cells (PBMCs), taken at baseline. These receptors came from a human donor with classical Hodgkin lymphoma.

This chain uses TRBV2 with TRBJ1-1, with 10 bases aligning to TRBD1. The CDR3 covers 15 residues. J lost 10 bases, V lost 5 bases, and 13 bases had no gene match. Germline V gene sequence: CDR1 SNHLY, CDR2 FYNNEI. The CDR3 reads CASSTPTGGAYGAFF. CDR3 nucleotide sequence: TGTGCCAGCAGTACACCGACAGGGGGCGCGTACGGAGCTTTCTTT.

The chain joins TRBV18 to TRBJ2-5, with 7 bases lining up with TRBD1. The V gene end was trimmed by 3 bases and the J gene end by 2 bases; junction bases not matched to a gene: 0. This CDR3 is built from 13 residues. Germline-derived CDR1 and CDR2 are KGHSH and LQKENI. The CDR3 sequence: CASSPGQQETQYF. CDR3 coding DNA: TGTGCCAGCTCACCGGGACAGCAAGAGACCCAGTACTTC.

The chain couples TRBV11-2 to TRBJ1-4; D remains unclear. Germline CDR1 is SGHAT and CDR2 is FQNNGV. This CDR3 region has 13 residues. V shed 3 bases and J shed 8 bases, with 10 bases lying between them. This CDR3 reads CASSLGRREKLFF. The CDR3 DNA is TGTGCCAGCAGCTTGGGCAGGCGCGAAAAACTGTTTTTT.

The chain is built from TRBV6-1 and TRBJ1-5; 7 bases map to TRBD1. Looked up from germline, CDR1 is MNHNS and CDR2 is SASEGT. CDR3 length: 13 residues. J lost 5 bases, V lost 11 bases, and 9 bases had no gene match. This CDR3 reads CAGQIGTDQPQHF. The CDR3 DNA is TGTGCCGGCCAAATAGGGACAGATCAGCCCCAGCATTTT.

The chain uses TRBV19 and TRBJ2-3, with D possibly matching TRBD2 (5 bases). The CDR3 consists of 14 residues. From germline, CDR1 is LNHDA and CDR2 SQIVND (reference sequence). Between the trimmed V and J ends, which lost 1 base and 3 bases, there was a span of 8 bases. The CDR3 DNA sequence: TGTGCCAGTAGTATAGGAGGGTCTACAGATACGCAGTATTTT. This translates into CASSIGGSTDTQYF.

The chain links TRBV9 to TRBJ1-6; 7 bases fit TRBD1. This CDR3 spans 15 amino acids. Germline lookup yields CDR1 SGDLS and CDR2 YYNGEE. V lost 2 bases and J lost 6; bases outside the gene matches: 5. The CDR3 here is CASSVRGRGNSPLHF. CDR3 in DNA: TGTGCCAGCAGCGTGAGGGGGCGCGGTAATTCACCCCTCCACTTT.

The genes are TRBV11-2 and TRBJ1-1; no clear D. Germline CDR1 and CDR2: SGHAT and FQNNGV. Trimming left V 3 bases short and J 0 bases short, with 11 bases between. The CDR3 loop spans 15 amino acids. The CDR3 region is CASSFIRGLNTEAFF. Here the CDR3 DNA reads TGTGCCAGCAGCTTCATTCGGGGTTTGAACACTGAAGCTTTCTTT.

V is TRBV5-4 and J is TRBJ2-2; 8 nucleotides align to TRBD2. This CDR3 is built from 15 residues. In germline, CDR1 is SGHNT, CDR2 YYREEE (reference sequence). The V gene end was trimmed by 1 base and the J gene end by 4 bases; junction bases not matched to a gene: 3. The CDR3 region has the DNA TGTGCCAGCAGCTTGACCAGCGGGGGCACCGGGGAGCTGTTTTTT. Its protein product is CASSLTSGGTGELFF.

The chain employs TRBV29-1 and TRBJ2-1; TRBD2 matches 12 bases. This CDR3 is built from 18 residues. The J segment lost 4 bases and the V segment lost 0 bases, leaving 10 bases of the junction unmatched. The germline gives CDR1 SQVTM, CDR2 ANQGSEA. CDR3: CSVEDGTSGFLPYNEQFF. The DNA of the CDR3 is TGCAGCGTTGAAGATGGGACTAGCGGGTTCTTGCCTTACAATGAGCAGTTCTTC.

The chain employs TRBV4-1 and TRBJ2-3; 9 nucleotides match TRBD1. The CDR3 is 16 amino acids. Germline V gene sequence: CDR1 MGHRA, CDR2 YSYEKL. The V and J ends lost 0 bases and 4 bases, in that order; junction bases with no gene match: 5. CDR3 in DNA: TGCGCCAGCAGCCAAGATCCGGGACAGGGACCAGATACGCAGTATTTT. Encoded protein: CASSQDPGQGPDTQYF.

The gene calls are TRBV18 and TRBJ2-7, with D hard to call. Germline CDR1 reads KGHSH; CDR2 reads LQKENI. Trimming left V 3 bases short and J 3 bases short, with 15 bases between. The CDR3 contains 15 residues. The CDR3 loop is CASSPLPHPNYEQYF. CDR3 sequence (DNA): TGTGCCAGCTCACCCTTACCCCACCCAAACTACGAGCAGTACTTC.

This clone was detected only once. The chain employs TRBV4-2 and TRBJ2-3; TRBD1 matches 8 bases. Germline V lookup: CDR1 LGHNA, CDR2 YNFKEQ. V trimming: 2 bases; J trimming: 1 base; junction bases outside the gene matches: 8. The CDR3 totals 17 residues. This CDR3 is CASSQLMDRVGTDTQYF. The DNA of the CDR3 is TGTGCCAGCAGCCAACTCATGGACAGGGTAGGCACAGATACGCAGTATTTT.

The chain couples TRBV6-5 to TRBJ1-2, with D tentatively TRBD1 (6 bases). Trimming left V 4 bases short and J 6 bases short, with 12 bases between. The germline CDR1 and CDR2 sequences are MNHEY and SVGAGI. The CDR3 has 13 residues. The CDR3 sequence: CASSLQGGNGYTF. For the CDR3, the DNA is TGTGCCAGCAGTTTACAGGGTGGGAATGGCTACACCTTC.

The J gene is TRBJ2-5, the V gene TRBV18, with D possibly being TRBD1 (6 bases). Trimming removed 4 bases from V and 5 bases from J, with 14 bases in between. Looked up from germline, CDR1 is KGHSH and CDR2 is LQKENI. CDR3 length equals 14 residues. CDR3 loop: CASSLEQGMETQYF. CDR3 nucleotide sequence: TGTGCCAGCTCACTAGAGCAGGGGATGGAGACCCAGTACTTC. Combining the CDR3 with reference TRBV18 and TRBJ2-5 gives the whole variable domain NAGVMQNPRHLVRRRGQEARLRCSPMKGHSHVYWYRQLPEEGLKFMVYLQKENIIDESGMPKERFSAEFPKEGPSILRIQQVVRGDSAAYFCASSLEQGMETQYFGPGTRLLVL.

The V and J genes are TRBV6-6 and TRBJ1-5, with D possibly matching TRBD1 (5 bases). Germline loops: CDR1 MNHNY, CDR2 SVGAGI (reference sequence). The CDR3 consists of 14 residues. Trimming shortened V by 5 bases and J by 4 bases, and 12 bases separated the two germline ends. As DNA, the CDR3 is TGTGCCAGCAGTCCCGGACGGGGGAATCAGCCCCAGCATTTT. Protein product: CASSPGRGNQPQHF.

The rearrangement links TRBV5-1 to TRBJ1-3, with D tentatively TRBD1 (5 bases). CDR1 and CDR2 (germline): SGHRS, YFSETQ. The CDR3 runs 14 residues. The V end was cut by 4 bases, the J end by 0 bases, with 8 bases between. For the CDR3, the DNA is TGCGCCAGCAGCGGGGACTTCTCTGGAAACACCATATATTTT. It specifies CASSGDFSGNTIYF.

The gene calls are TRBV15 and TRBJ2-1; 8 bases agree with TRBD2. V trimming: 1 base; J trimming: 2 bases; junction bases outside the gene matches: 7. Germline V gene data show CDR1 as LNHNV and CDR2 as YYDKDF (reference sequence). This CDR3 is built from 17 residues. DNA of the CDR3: TGTGCCACCAGCAGAGGCCAGACTAGCGCGACCTACAATGAGCAGTTCTTC. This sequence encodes CATSRGQTSATYNEQFF.

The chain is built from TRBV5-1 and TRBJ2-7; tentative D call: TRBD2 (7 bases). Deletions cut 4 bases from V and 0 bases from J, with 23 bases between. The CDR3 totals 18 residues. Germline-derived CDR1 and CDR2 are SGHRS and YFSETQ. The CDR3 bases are TGCGCCAGCAGCCCGGCGGGGGCCATGTTCAATCCCTCCTACGAGCAGTACTTC. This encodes CASSPAGAMFNPSYEQYF.

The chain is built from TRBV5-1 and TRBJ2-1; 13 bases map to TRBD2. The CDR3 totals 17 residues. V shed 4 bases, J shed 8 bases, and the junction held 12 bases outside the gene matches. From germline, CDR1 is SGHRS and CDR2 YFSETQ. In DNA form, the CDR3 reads TGCGCCAGCAGCGTCGGGACTAGCGGGATTAAGGGTGATGAGCAGTTCTTC. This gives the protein CASSVGTSGIKGDEQFF.

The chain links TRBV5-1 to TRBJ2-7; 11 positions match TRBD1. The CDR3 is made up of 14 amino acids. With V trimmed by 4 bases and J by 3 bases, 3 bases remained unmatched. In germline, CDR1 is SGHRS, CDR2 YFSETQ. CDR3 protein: CASSGGTGGYEQYF. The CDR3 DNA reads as TGCGCCAGCAGCGGAGGGACAGGGGGCTACGAGCAGTACTTC.

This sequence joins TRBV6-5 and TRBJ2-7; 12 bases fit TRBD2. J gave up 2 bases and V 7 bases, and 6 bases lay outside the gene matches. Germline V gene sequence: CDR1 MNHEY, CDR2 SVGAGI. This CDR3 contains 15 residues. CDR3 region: CASTHRLAGAYEQYF. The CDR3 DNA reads TGTGCCAGCACCCACCGACTAGCGGGAGCCTACGAGCAGTACTTC.